In this sample, the clone carrying this T cell receptor (beta chain) turned up once. Sequencing was performed with immunoSEQ multiplex PCR; in TCRdb, only in-frame clones are kept and a portion is missing. The sample shows approximately 60,000 clones, just over 90% of them seen only once. The V segment lost 2 bases and the J segment 7 bases; nucleotides outside the gene matches: 8. The CDR3 is made up of 15 amino acids. Germline CDR1 reads SGDLS; CDR2 reads YYNGEE. This sample was included in a study of cytomegalovirus exposure and HLA in healthy donors. The chain employs TRBV9 and TRBJ2-1; 8 positions agree with TRBD2. The TCR originated in a young woman in good health and CMV-seronegative. Material for sequencing was PBMCs. The CDR3 region is CASSVTGGPRNEQFF. CDR3 in DNA: TGTGCCAGCAGCGTGACGGGGGGGCCGAGAAATGAGCAGTTCTTC.